Included here is one TCR beta chain sequence, with context. Its target is not known. Using immunoSEQ multiplex PCR, the repertoire was profiled, and TCRdb retains in-frame clones only, with some absent. The sample has 45,000 to 55,000 clones, roughly 80% seen once. The data belong to a study of T cells in localized non-small cell lung cancer. Whole-study results and caveats: Since sequencing was restricted to only one region of the tumor, intratumor heterogeneity remains a possibility. Density of T cells in blood, when higher, went with longer overall survival.

The receptor comes from a man aged 35-75 years with stage I squamous cell lung carcinoma. Here the sequenced sample was peripheral blood, taken before any cancer treatment.

CDR3: CASSLEAGAPHEQFF. CDR3 bases: TGTGCCAGCAGCTTAGAAGCGGGGGCCCCCCATGAGCAGTTCTTC. This chain connects TRBV11-2 to TRBJ2-1, with 8 bases identical to TRBD2. The length of the CDR3 is 15 residues. CDR1 and CDR2 (germline): SGHAT, FQNNGV. Trimming cost V 0 bases and J 8 bases; bases outside gene matches: 6.